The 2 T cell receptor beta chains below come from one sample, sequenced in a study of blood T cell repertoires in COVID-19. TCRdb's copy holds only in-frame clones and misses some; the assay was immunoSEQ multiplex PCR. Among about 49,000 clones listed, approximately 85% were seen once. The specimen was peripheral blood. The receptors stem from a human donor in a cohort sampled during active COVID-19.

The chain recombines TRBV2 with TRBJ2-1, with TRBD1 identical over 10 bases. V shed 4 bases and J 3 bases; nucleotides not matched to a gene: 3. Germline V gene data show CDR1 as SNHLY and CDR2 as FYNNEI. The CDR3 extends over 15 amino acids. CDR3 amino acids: CASSATGGLYNEQFF. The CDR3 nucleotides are TGTGCCAGCAGTGCGACAGGGGGCCTCTACAATGAGCAGTTCTTC.

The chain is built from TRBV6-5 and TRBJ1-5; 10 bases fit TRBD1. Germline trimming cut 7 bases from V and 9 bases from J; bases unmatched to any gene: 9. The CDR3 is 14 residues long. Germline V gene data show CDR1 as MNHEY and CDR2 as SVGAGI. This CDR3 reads CASMEDRGTRPQHF. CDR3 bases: TGTGCCAGCATGGAGGACAGGGGGACTCGGCCCCAGCATTTT.